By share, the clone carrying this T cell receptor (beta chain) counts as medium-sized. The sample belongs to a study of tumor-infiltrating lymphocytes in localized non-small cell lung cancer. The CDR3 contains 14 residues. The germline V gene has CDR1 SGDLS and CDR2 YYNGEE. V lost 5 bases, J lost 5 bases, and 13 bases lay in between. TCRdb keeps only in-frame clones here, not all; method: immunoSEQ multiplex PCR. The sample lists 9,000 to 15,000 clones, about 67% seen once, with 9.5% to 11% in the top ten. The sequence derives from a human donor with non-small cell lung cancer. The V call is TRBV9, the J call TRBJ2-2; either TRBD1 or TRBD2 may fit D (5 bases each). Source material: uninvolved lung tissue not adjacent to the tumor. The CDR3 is CASSLTGPTGELFF. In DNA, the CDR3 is TGTGCCAGCAGTTTAACGGGGCCTACCGGGGAGCTGTTTTTT.